The T cell receptor beta chain described here comes from a study of identical twins (dated by TCRdb to the mid-2010s). About the full investigation: The study deep-sequenced TCR alpha and beta repertoires from monozygotic twins, unrelated adults of various ages and cord blood to test whether fetal clonotypes persist. To rule out contamination, the twin experiments were replicated at different times with different library preparation protocols. Findings and caveats that apply to the study as a whole: Fewer insertions were carried by abundant cord blood beta clonotypes; a weaker similar trend was observed in young adult naive repertoires, while no such trend was observed in memory repertoires. Because the same donors could not be followed over many years, conclusions were based on cross-sectional statistical analysis. Out-of-frame TCR alpha sharing in monozygotic twins was systematically underestimated by recombination models, whereas sharing between unrelated individuals was in agreement with the recombination models. Invariant T cells such as MAIT and iNKT could partly confound zero-insertion analyses, though diverse VJ usage argued against this for most clonotypes. Compared with coincidental sharing between unrelated individuals, an excess of low generation-probability sequences was observed among out-of-frame TCR alpha sequences shared between twins. The excess sharing between twins in beta out-of-frame sequences was weaker because fewer shared sequences reduced the signal-to-noise ratio.

Every donor was a healthy Caucasian. The twin cohort consisted of three pairs of female monozygotic twins, all aged about 18 to 29 years. Miltenyi CD45RO+ enrichment and human naive T-cell isolation kits were used to isolate memory (CD45RO+) and naive T cells from PBMC. CDR1 and CDR2, looked up from the germline V gene, are KGHSY and FQNENV. Deletion took 4 bases off V and 5 bases off J, with a span of 12 bases between the germline ends. Taken from cysteine to phenylalanine, the CDR3 has 14 residues. Just the 42-base CDR3 DNA is kept, in frame starting at base 1. Concerning this clonotype: What this receptor recognizes is not known. The record has no base qualities; no much larger clone is one base away.

Libraries were prepared through 5' RACE. Sequencing was carried out with an Illumina HiSeq 2000. Template switching introduced a universal primer binding site; the final cDNA contained a unique molecular identifier, enabling accurate counting of TCR cDNA molecules. First-strand cDNA for TCR alpha and beta chains was synthesized from specific primers in the conserved constant-segment region. To control for contamination, each cDNA library was double barcoded with a SMART-Mk sample barcode plus Illumina barcodes. TruSeq adapter sequences along with Illumina sample barcodes were introduced in two successive PCR steps. TCR alpha and beta cDNA libraries were sequenced on the Illumina HiSeq platform with custom primers. The authors processed their data as follows. MiGEC was used to process raw reads and extract unique molecular identifiers, and MiXCR was used to find CDR3 positions. For each individual, recombination models were inferred using an EM algorithm with the repgenHMM and IGoR tools. The analysis of shared clonotypes was done with the tcR package in R, with sharing normalized by the product of cloneset sizes. To study raw recombination free of thymic and clonal selection effects, out-of-frame nonproductive sequences were analyzed. The raw public reads went through TCRdb reprocessing: fastp at Q25, MiXCR clone calling, in-frame beta chains kept. Rows merge per CDR3 protein into single entries with the most common DNA and genes. In this record, the V and J calls reflect TCRdb's handling and not the investigators' own analysis. This sample gives fewer than 250,000 distinct CDR3 sequences in total; around 7% of them show up just once. Jointly, the top ten make up around 3.4% of the sample.

Separately, the same data were catalogued under a study of yellow fever vaccine responses in identical twins. That second publication adds: The T cell response to vaccination in identical twins was reported by the authors to appear partly convergent and partly personalized. Focusing on identical twins, the study followed the T cell clones that responded to the vaccine, and did so with precision.

The source of this sequence is a woman between 18 and 29 years old in good health. The specimen sequenced was memory (CD45RO+) T cells sorted from blood. Taken with the paper, the label for cell subset or site translates to: CD45RO+ enriched T cells. Rearrangement joined TRBV16 to TRBJ2-1; the best D guess is TRBD2, with 5 bases matching. The bases read TGTGCCAGCAGCCCGGACTGGAAAAACAATGAGCAGTTCTTC. It is translated as CASSPDWKNNEQFF.